This TCR beta chain was identified in a study of blood T cell repertoires in COVID-19. On the study more broadly: COVID-19 samples, acute and convalescent, were from the United States, Italy and Spain. PBMCs, B-cell-depleted T cells, or T cells were the source of the cDNA or gDNA that made up the material.

Participant ages covered roughly 18 to 89 years across about 25 US areas. Within 2 weeks of study entry, exposed participants had contacted a PCR-confirmed or clinician-diagnosed COVID-19 case. TCRdb keeps only in-frame clones here, not all; method: immunoSEQ multiplex PCR. The sample includes roughly 280,000 clones, about 91% of them seen just once. The V gene end was trimmed by 6 bases and the J gene end by 7 bases; junction bases not matched to a gene: 8. The germline CDR1 and CDR2 sequences are LNHDA and SQIVND (reference sequence). This CDR3 has 16 amino acids. The chain combines TRBV19 with TRBJ2-1; 14 nucleotides agree with TRBD2. Sequencing input: PBMCs or T cells enriched from blood (not recorded which). This clonotype was obtained from a man between 35 and 55 years old who had been exposed to COVID-19. The DNA of the CDR3 is TGTGCCAGTAGGCAAGCCGGGACTAGCGGGAGTAATGAGCAGTTCTTC. Translating it yields CASRQAGTSGSNEQFF.